These 7 T cell receptor beta chains were all obtained from the same sample, sequenced in a study of PD-1 blockade in mismatch repair-deficient tumors. Using immunoSEQ multiplex PCR, the repertoire was profiled, and TCRdb retains in-frame clones only, with some absent. Here the sample spans about 100,000 clones, about 79% being singletons. Sequenced material: peripheral blood, taken approximately 35 weeks after starting pembrolizumab. The receptors were sampled from an adult with mismatch repair-deficient cancer.

The chain employs TRBV9 and TRBJ1-1; D gene ambiguous. Trimming left V 3 bases short and J 0 bases short, with 6 bases between. This CDR3 spans 13 amino acids. CDR1 and CDR2 (germline): SGDLS, YYNGEE. The DNA for the CDR3 is TGTGCCAGCAGCGCTTTTATGAACACTGAAGCTTTCTTT. Translated, it gives CASSAFMNTEAFF.

The CDR3 loop reads CASSLAGVKYEQYF. The CDR3 region has the DNA TGTGCCAGCAGCTTAGCGGGAGTTAAGTACGAGCAGTACTTC. The rearrangement joins TRBV7-9 to TRBJ2-7, with TRBD2 as a possible D gene (5 bases). CDR3 length: 14 amino acids. Germline assignment: CDR1 SEHNR and CDR2 FQNEAQ (reference sequence). V gave up 0 bases and J gave up 4 bases, with 10 bases separating them.

This rearrangement joins TRBV12-2 to TRBJ2-3; the table's D call of TRBD2 was not tested on the DNA. TRBV12-2 is marked as a pseudogene. This CDR3 has 17 amino acids. The CDR3 loop is CASRSRRLAGGPDTQYF. In DNA, the CDR3 is TGTGCAAGTCGCTCCAGAAGGCTAGCGGGAGGGCCGGATACGCAGTATTTT.

The chain links TRBV19 to TRBJ2-1, with 9 bases aligning to TRBD2. The CDR3 contains 16 residues. V shed 3 bases and J 4 bases; nucleotides not matched to a gene: 7. The germline V gene has CDR1 LNHDA and CDR2 SQIVND (reference sequence). CDR3 sequence (DNA): TGTGCCAGTAGTATCGCGGTTAGCGGGGGATACAATGAGCAGTTCTTC. Translated, it gives CASSIAVSGGYNEQFF.

This clone was observed a handful of times. The V call is TRBV4-3, the J call TRBJ2-2; D not resolved. The CDR3 extends over 15 amino acids. Trimming removed 2 bases at V and 0 bases at J, with 7 bases between. CDR1 is LGHNA and CDR2 is YSLEER in the germline V gene. The CDR3, as DNA: TGCGCCAGCAGCCAACAACTCGCGAACACCGGGGAGCTGTTTTTT. It specifies CASSQQLANTGELFF.

The rearrangement uses TRBV9 and TRBJ1-4; TRBD1 aligns across 8 bases. The CDR3 is made up of 14 amino acids. Germline values: CDR1 SGDLS, CDR2 YYNGEE. Trimming cost V 5 bases and J 8 bases; bases outside gene matches: 8. Here the CDR3 reads CASSDQGAGEKLFF. The CDR3 nucleotides are TGTGCCAGCAGTGATCAGGGGGCAGGGGAAAAACTGTTTTTT.

This clone has a single count. The V call is TRBV11-3, the J call TRBJ1-2; D is perhaps TRBD1 (6 bases). The CDR3 consists of 15 residues. CDR1 and CDR2 from the germline V gene are SGHNT and YENEEA. Trimming removed 7 bases at V and 4 bases at J, with 19 bases between. DNA for the CDR3: TGTGCCAGCACCCCGTCGGGGGGGCATGGCTATGGCTACACCTTC. This sequence encodes CASTPSGGHGYGYTF.